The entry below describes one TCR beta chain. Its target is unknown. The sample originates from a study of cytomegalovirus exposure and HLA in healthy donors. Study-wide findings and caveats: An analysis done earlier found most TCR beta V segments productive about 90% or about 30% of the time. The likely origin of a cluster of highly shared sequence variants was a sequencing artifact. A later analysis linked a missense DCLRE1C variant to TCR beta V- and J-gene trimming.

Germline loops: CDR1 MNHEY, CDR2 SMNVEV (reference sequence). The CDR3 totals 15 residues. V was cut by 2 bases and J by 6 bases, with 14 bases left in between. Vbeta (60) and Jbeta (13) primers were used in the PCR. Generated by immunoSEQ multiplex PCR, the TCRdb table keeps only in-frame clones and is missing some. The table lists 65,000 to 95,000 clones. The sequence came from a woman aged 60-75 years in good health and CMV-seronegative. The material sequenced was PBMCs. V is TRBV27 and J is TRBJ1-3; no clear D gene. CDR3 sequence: CASSLRGHAVNTIYF. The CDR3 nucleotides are TGTGCCAGCAGTTTACGGGGTCACGCTGTAAACACCATATATTTT.